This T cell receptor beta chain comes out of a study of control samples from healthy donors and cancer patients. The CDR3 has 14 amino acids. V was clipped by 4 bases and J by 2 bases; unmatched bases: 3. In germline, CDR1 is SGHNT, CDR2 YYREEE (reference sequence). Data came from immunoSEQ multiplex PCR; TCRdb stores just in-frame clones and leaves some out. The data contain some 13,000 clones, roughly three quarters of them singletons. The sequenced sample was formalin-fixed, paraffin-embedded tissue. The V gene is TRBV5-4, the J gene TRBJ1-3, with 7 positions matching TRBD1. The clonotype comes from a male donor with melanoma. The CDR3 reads CASSPDRAGNTIYF. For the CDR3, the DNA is TGTGCCAGCAGCCCAGACAGGGCTGGAAACACCATATATTTT.